Following are 27 T cell receptor beta chains from one sample sequenced in a study of shared clonotypes between healthy human individuals. Method: immunoSEQ multiplex PCR; TCRdb's copy keeps in-frame clones and lacks some. The repertoire holds fewer than 1.6 million clones, with 98% as singletons. Sequencing was carried out using naive CD4+ T cells sorted from blood. Subset described: CD45RA+ positively selected. Receptor source: a man aged 30 to 39 in good health.

This clone was detected a few times. This chain links TRBV29-1 with TRBJ2-1, with 7 positions matching TRBD2. V dropped 8 bases and J dropped 6; count of bases not matched to a gene: 4. Germline V CDR1 and CDR2: SQVTM, ANQGSEA. CDR3 size: 11 residues. The CDR3 region has the DNA TGCAGCATAGGGACTACCAATGAGCAGTTCTTC. This encodes CSIGTTNEQFF.

J is TRBJ2-5 and V is TRBV20-1, with a weak D call TRBD2 (5 bases). The V end lost 0 bases, the J end lost 7 bases, and 6 bases lay between the germline ends. The CDR3 contains 11 residues. Germline V CDR1 and CDR2: DFQATT, SNEGSKA (reference sequence). CDR3 region: CSARESGTQYF. The CDR3 DNA reads TGCAGTGCTAGAGAGAGCGGGACCCAGTACTTC.

The CDR3 region is CASSMGQGAYGYTF. CDR3 DNA sequence: TGTGCCAGCAGCATGGGACAGGGGGCCTATGGCTACACCTTC. The rearrangement uses TRBV5-5 and TRBJ1-2; TRBD1 matches at 12 bases. This CDR3 is built from 14 residues. Germline CDR1 is SGHKS and CDR2 is YYEKEE (reference sequence). The junction had 2 bases not matched to a gene; V was cut back by 4 bases and J by 4 bases.

A remark on this clone: This sample includes further DNA sequences coding for the same CDR3. J is TRBJ2-1 and V is TRBV7-9; 12 bases agree with TRBD2. V was clipped by 1 base and J by 5 bases; unmatched bases: 0. Germline lookup yields CDR1 SEHNR and CDR2 FQNEAQ (reference sequence). The CDR3 totals 15 residues. The chain's CDR3 is CASSLGTSGNNEQFF. CDR3 DNA: TGTGCCAGCAGCTTAGGGACTAGCGGGAACAATGAGCAGTTCTTC.

The genes are TRBV27 and TRBJ1-2; a possible D gene is TRBD1 (5 bases). V lost 4 bases to trimming and J lost 3 bases, with 15 bases between them. From germline, CDR1 is MNHEY and CDR2 SMNVEV (reference sequence). The CDR3 is made up of 15 amino acids. CDR3 protein: CASSSVQGRHYGYTF. As DNA, the CDR3 is TGTGCCAGCAGTTCAGTTCAGGGACGGCACTATGGCTACACCTTC.

The V and J genes are TRBV2 and TRBJ2-2; D tentatively fits TRBD1 or TRBD2 (5 bases each). The CDR3 runs 15 residues. V gave up 7 bases and J gave up 4 bases, with 16 bases separating them. Germline V gene sequence: CDR1 SNHLY, CDR2 FYNNEI. In DNA, the CDR3 is TGTGCCAGCAAAAGATCCGGGACCTTCACCGGGGAGCTGTTTTTT. Encoded protein: CASKRSGTFTGELFF.

The chain links TRBV11-2 to TRBJ2-2; TRBD2 matches 9 bases. The CDR3 consists of 14 residues. With 4 bases clipped from V and 7 bases from J, the junction kept 4 bases outside the gene matches. Per germline, CDR1 SGHAT and CDR2 FQNNGV. Here the CDR3 DNA reads TGTGCCAGCAGCTGGGGACTAGCCGGCGGGGAGCTGTTTTTT. Encoded protein: CASSWGLAGGELFF.

Concerning this clone: Other DNA sequences in this sample translate to the same CDR3. The chain is built from TRBV5-1 and TRBJ1-1, with D possibly TRBD1 on 5 matching bases. Germline CDR1 reads SGHRS; CDR2 reads YFSETQ. The CDR3 has 14 residues. V lost 2 bases, J lost 0 bases, and 8 bases lay in between. The CDR3 nucleotides read TGCGCCAGCAGCTTAGACAGACTGAACACTGAAGCTTTCTTT. Its protein product is CASSLDRLNTEAFF.

CDR3 sequence: CASSEPGQGGTQFF. The CDR3 DNA is TGTGCCAGCAGTGAACCGGGACAGGGAGGTACCCAGTTCTTC. The chain recombines TRBV2 with TRBJ2-1; 9 bases map to TRBD1. The CDR3 sequence is 14 residues long. Trimming took 2 bases from V and 13 from J; bases not matched to a gene: 9. From germline, CDR1 is SNHLY and CDR2 FYNNEI. Using reference TRBV2 and TRBJ2-1 for the parts outside the CDR3, the full variable domain is EPEVTQTPSHQVTQMGQEVILRCVPISNHLYFYWYRQILGQKVEFLVSFYNNEISEKSEIFDDQFSVERPDGSNFTLKIRSTKLEDSAMYFCASSEPGQGGTQFFGPGTRLTVL.

The chain combines TRBV6-5 with TRBJ2-5; 10 nucleotides align to TRBD1. Trimming at V came to 2 bases and at J to 5 bases, leaving 8 bases not matched to a gene. CDR3 length: 16 residues. CDR1 is MNHEY and CDR2 is SVGAGI in the germline V gene. CDR3 sequence: CASSYGMGQGFETQYF. The CDR3 region has the DNA TGTGCCAGCAGTTACGGGATGGGACAGGGGTTCGAGACCCAGTACTTC.

The gene calls are TRBV5-4 and TRBJ2-5, with a tentative D call TRBD2 (5 bases). The CDR3 runs 16 residues. Trimming took off 3 bases at V and 3 bases at J, with 18 bases between the two ends. Germline CDR1 and CDR2: SGHNT and YYREEE (reference sequence). CDR3 nucleotides: TGTGCCAGCAGCTACTACCCGGACTTGCCTGAAGAGACCCAGTACTTC. Protein: CASSYYPDLPEETQYF.

This rearrangement joins TRBV9 to TRBJ2-1; TRBD2 might be the D (6 bases). The germline CDR1 and CDR2 sequences are SGDLS and YYNGEE. Trimming left V 3 bases short and J 9 bases short, with 19 bases between. CDR3 length: 15 residues. The CDR3 DNA reads as TGTGCCAGCAGCGGCGCTTGGTCGACTAGTTCTGAGCAGTTCTTC. Encoded protein: CASSGAWSTSSEQFF.

V usage is TRBV27 and J usage is TRBJ2-1; 9 nucleotides align to TRBD1. From germline, CDR1 is MNHEY and CDR2 SMNVEV (reference sequence). The CDR3 runs 16 residues. V lost 7 bases, J lost 15 bases, and 22 bases stayed unmatched. The CDR3 region has the DNA TGTGCCAGCACCGCCCCCTCCGGACAGGGGCACCCTTTGCGGTTCTTC. It is translated as CASTAPSGQGHPLRFF.

The V gene is TRBV21-1, the J gene TRBJ1-1; no check of the table's D call, TRBD1, against the DNA was made. TRBV21-1 is shown as a pseudogene. The CDR3 covers 13 residues. The CDR3 region is CASSKDPQGEAFF. The CDR3 nucleotides read TGTGCCAGCAGCAAAGATCCCCAGGGTGAAGCTTTCTTT.

The V gene is TRBV9, the J gene TRBJ2-5; TRBD2 aligns across 7 bases. The V and J ends lost 4 bases and 2 bases, in that order; junction bases with no gene match: 8. The CDR3 is made up of 15 amino acids. The germline V gene encodes CDR1 SGDLS and CDR2 YYNGEE. The CDR3: CASSLQPGLQETQYF. The DNA of the CDR3 is TGTGCCAGCAGCCTCCAGCCGGGACTACAAGAGACCCAGTACTTC.

The V call is TRBV5-1, the J call TRBJ2-7, with 7 bases fitting TRBD1. Germline lookup yields CDR1 SGHRS and CDR2 YFSETQ. Trimming took 3 bases from V and 2 from J; bases not matched to a gene: 5. CDR3 length equals 14 residues. The CDR3 protein is CASSSNRGTYEQYF. Here the CDR3 DNA reads TGCGCCAGCAGCTCGAACAGGGGAACCTACGAGCAGTACTTC.

This clone was seen a single time. The chain is built from TRBV7-9 and TRBJ2-7; maybe TRBD1 (6 bases). The CDR3 totals 15 residues. Germline V gene lookup returns CDR1 SEHNR and CDR2 FQNEAQ (reference sequence). Trimming took off 4 bases at V and 2 bases at J, with 15 bases between the two ends. This CDR3 is CASSSQGTAAYEQYF. CDR3 bases: TGTGCCAGCAGCTCTCAGGGGACGGCCGCCTACGAGCAGTACTTC.

As concerns this clone: This specimen includes other DNA sequences encoding the same CDR3. V usage is TRBV28 and J usage is TRBJ2-2; maybe TRBD2 (6 bases). Trimming shortened V by 0 bases and J by 4 bases, and 9 bases separated the two germline ends. In germline, CDR1 is MDHEN, CDR2 SYDVKM. The CDR3 is 15 residues long. The CDR3, as DNA: TGTGCCAGCAGTTTATGGCAGGGAGGCACCGGGGAGCTGTTTTTT. Translating it yields CASSLWQGGTGELFF.

The chain joins TRBV10-3 to TRBJ2-7; TRBD2 agrees at 8 bases. With 7 bases clipped from V and 4 bases from J, the junction kept 12 bases outside the gene matches. CDR3 length equals 15 residues. Germline-derived CDR1 and CDR2 are ENHRY and SYGVKD. The CDR3 region has the DNA TGTGCCATCACTCCGGAGCGGGAGTCTTTATACGAGCAGTACTTC. Translating it yields CAITPERESLYEQYF.

CDR3 protein: CASSQGRYQPQHF. DNA of the CDR3: TGTGCCAGCAGTCAGGGTCGGTACCAGCCCCAGCATTTT. V gene TRBV6-1 combines with J gene TRBJ1-5, with D maybe TRBD1 (5 bases). With 5 bases removed from V and 7 bases from J, the gap between germline ends came to 12 bases. Germline V gives CDR1 MNHNS, CDR2 SASEGT. This CDR3 is 13 amino acids long.

The chain has TRBV28 and TRBJ1-1, with D unclear. V lost 4 bases and J 10 bases, leaving 10 bases between the germline ends. The CDR3 extends over 11 amino acids. CDR1 MDHEN and CDR2 SYDVKM come from the germline V gene. The CDR3 bases are TGTGCCAGCAGTTGGAGACTTGGAGCTTTCTTT. This encodes CASSWRLGAFF. The whole variable domain, remainder taken from reference TRBV28 and TRBJ1-1, is DVKVTQSSRYLVKRTGEKVFLECVQDMDHENMFWYRQDPGLGLRLIYFSYDVKMKEKGDIPEGYSVSREKKERFSLILESASTNQTSMYLCASSWRLGAFFGQGTRLTVV.

With regard to this clone: Other DNA sequences of this sample code for an identical CDR3. The chain recombines TRBV5-1 with TRBJ2-3, with D possibly being TRBD2 (6 bases). V lost 3 bases and J lost 2, with 10 bases in between. The length of the CDR3 is 14 residues. Germline loops: CDR1 SGHRS, CDR2 YFSETQ. CDR3 DNA: TGCGCCAGCAGCTCGGGACTTAACACAGATACGCAGTATTTT. Its translation is CASSSGLNTDTQYF.

Comment on this clone: Other DNA sequences in the sample encode the same CDR3. The chain employs TRBV7-2 and TRBJ2-7; possibly TRBD1 or TRBD2 for D (6 bases each). This CDR3 has 14 residues. The V end lost 6 bases, the J end lost 2 bases, and 14 bases lay between the germline ends. From germline, CDR1 is SGHTA and CDR2 FQGNSA. CDR3 in amino acids: CASSPTGGPYEQYF. The CDR3 DNA sequence: TGTGCCAGCAGTCCGACCGGGGGCCCCTACGAGCAGTACTTC.

This sequence joins TRBV2 and TRBJ1-2; D ambiguous. The V and J ends lost 10 bases and 1 base respectively, with 13 bases between them. The CDR3 runs 13 residues. Germline assignment: CDR1 SNHLY and CDR2 FYNNEI. The CDR3 DNA sequence: TGTGCCATCGACATTAGCGTTAACTATGGCTACACCTTC. Its translation is CAIDISVNYGYTF.

The rearrangement joins TRBV6-5 to TRBJ2-2, with TRBD2 as a possible D gene (5 bases). The V gene's germline CDR1 is MNHEY and CDR2 SVGAGI. CDR3 size: 13 residues. V lost 7 bases and J lost 6, with 12 bases in between. In DNA form, the CDR3 reads TGTGCCAGCACCGGAACTAGTCCCGGGGAGCTGTTTTTT. Translation: CASTGTSPGELFF.

Here the CDR3 reads CASSLRLAGGPEQFF. CDR3 bases: TGTGCCAGCAGTTTACGACTAGCGGGAGGGCCAGAGCAGTTCTTC. This chain uses TRBV27 with TRBJ2-1; 14 bases line up with TRBD2. The germline CDR1 and CDR2 sequences are MNHEY and SMNVEV (reference sequence). This CDR3 has 15 amino acids. The J segment lost 10 bases and the V segment lost 2 bases, leaving 4 bases of the junction unmatched.

The chain employs TRBV11-2 and TRBJ2-7, with D possibly matching TRBD1 (6 bases). CDR1 and CDR2 from the germline V gene are SGHAT and FQNNGV. Deletions cut 5 bases from V and 5 bases from J, with 13 bases between. CDR3 length equals 13 residues. The CDR3 DNA follows: TGTGCCAGCAGCGTTCGGGACACCCACGAGCAGTACTTC. Translation gives CASSVRDTHEQYF.